These 2 T cell receptor beta chains were all obtained from the same sample, sequenced in a study of CD8 T cells in Susac syndrome. Random hexamers were used to reverse transcribe about 0.5 to 1 ug of RNA. TCRdb re-analysed the immunoSEQ multiplex PCR reads in MiXCR, keeping a single row per CDR3 protein. The sample has under 200,000 distinct CDR3 sequences, about 91% seen once. The sample was CD4+ T cells from PBMCs. The receptors come from a human donor in good health.

The chain employs TRBV28 and TRBJ2-5; D may correspond to TRBD1 or TRBD2 (5 bases each). Deletions cut 6 bases from V and 1 base from J, with 9 bases between. This CDR3 region has 13 residues. Germline loops: CDR1 MDHEN, CDR2 SYDVKM. The DNA for the CDR3 is TGTGCCAGCAGGTCGGGGCCCCAAGAGACCCAGTACTTC. It translates to CASRSGPQETQYF. Variable domain in full (rest from reference TRBV28 and TRBJ2-5): DVKVTQSSRYLVKRTGEKVFLECVQDMDHENMFWYRQDPGLGLRLIYFSYDVKMKEKGDIPEGYSVSREKKERFSLILESASTNQTSMYLCASRSGPQETQYFGPGTRLLVL.

The chain links TRBV12-3 or TRBV12-4 to TRBJ2-7; 9 bases align to TRBD1. The CDR3 has 13 residues. V dropped 8 bases and J dropped 5; count of bases not matched to a gene: 7. The CDR3 nucleotides read TGTGCCAGCCAGGACAGGGGAAGACACGAGCAGTACTTC. Translating it yields CASQDRGRHEQYF.